This TCR beta chain was found in a study of molecular identifiers for immune sequencing clone quantification. Study as a whole: Five portions were made in replicates from RNA of roughly 20,000 or 100,000 naive CD8 cells, and four underwent sequencing.

CDR1 and CDR2 from the germline V gene are LGHNT and FRNRAP. The CDR3 extends over 14 amino acids. V was trimmed by 10 bases and J by 2 bases, leaving 18 bases between them. Of note for this clonotype: This may be a read error, as it is one base from a much larger clone.

The use of previously described methods and listed TCR primers produced the bulk TCR libraries. One entry per CDR3 protein, called by TCRdb with MiXCR from the PCR reads. The sample contains 75,000 to 95,000 distinct CDR3 sequences, about 23% of which appear only once. The sequenced material came from naive CD8+ T cells from blood, with Jurkat cell RNA spiked in. Described subset: FACS-sorted CD8+CD4-CCR7+CD45RA+ naive T cells. The sequence derives from a human donor in good health. Some libraries in this study had Jurkat cell RNA spiked in. The rearrangement links TRBV12-5 to TRBJ2-7, with a weak D call TRBD1 (5 bases). The CDR3 is CANARSGRAYEQYF. CDR3 bases: TGTGCTAATGCCCGGAGTGGCAGGGCCTACGAGCAGTACTTC.